A selection of T cell receptor beta chains follows, all from one sample in a study of blood T cell repertoires in COVID-19. Only in-frame clones appear in the TCRdb table, and some are missing; sequencing was by immunoSEQ multiplex PCR. The sample contains approximately 260,000 clones, roughly 80% of which appear only once. The specimen was peripheral blood. These receptors were obtained from a woman over 75 with acute or convalescent COVID-19. CDR3s include the opening cysteine and the closing phenylalanine or tryptophan. Fields, in order: D gene, clone size, J gene, V gene, CDR3 DNA, CDR3 protein. D genes are given only for firm matches. Clone size is shown for a subset of rows, as once, few, many or a class of expanded clone.

TRBD1 | . | TRBJ2-7 | TRBV10-3 | TGTGCCACCGGGACAGATCTCACCTACGAGCAGTACTTC | CATGTDLTYEQYF
TRBD1 | . | TRBJ1-6 | TRBV19 | TGTGCCAGTAGTATGGCGCAGGGGGTCAATTCACCCCTCCACTTT | CASSMAQGVNSPLHF
. | . | TRBJ2-6 | TRBV6-5 | TGTGCCAGCTCTATTGCCCTCGGGGCCAACGTCCTGACTTTC | CASSIALGANVLTF
TRBD1 | few | TRBJ1-5 | TRBV23-1 | TGCGCCAGCAGACCCCGGACAGGGGGGGACGGTCAGCCCCAGCATTTT | CASRPRTGGDGQPQHF
. | . | TRBJ1-3 | TRBV5-1 | TGCGCCAGCAGCTTGGTCCCCGGAGGGACCTCTGGAAACACCATATATTTT | CASSLVPGGTSGNTIYF
. | . | TRBJ2-2 | TRBV3-1/TRBV3-2 | TGTGCCAGCAGCCTCTCGGATAATCGACTTTCGAACACCGGGGAGCTGTTTTTT | CASSLSDNRLSNTGELFF
TRBD2 | . | TRBJ2-5 | TRBV14 | TGTGCCAGCAACGGGGGGGTAAGAGAGACCCAGTACTTC | CASNGGVRETQYF
. | . | TRBJ2-7 | TRBV4-1 | TGCGCCAGCAGCCAAGGGACAGCTTCCTACGAGCAGTACTTC | CASSQGTASYEQYF
TRBD1 | . | TRBJ1-2 | TRBV10-2 | TGCGCCAGCCGCCCCCCGGGACAGGGCAAGAATGGCTACACCTTC | CASRPPGQGKNGYTF
TRBD2 | . | TRBJ2-1 | TRBV11-2 | TGTGCCAGCAGCTTAGGACTAGCGGGCGGATACAATGAGCAGTTCTTC | CASSLGLAGGYNEQFF
. | once | TRBJ1-4 | TRBV30 | TGTGCCTGTCACCCAGGGAATATAGAAAAACTGTTTTTT | CACHPGNIEKLFF
. | . | TRBJ2-3 | TRBV6-6 | TGTGCCAGCAGCCGCGCGAGTGTGAGGTTTAAAGATACGCAGTATTTT | CASSRASVRFKDTQYF
TRBD1 | . | TRBJ1-1 | TRBV27 | TGTGCCAGCACCAACAGGGGGGCTGAAGCTTTCTTT | CASTNRGAEAFF
TRBD1 | . | TRBJ1-5 | TRBV2 | TGTGCCAGCGGAAAACAGGGGACCAGCAATCAGCCCCAGCATTTT | CASGKQGTSNQPQHF
. | . | TRBJ1-2 | TRBV7-9 | TGTGCCAGCAGCTTAGACAGGGAAGGGAACTATGGCTACACCTTC | CASSLDREGNYGYTF
TRBD2 | once | TRBJ2-1 | TRBV2 | TGTGCCAGCAGTCCCAGCGGGGGGCCCAATGAGCAGTTCTTC | CASSPSGGPNEQFF
. | . | TRBJ2-3 | TRBV2 | TGTGCCAGCAGAGTCGGGACTGTCTTCACAGATACGCAGTATTTT | CASRVGTVFTDTQYF
TRBD2 | . | TRBJ2-1 | TRBV5-4 | TGTGCCAGCAGCTCCCCAGGTAGCGGGAAAATCTACAATGAGCAGTTCTTC | CASSSPGSGKIYNEQFF
. | . | TRBJ2-1 | TRBV19 | TGTGCCAGTGGACCCAAAATAGGGGGGGCGGGTGAGCAGTTCTTC | CASGPKIGGAGEQFF
TRBD2 | . | TRBJ2-1 | TRBV7-2 | TGTGCCAGCAGCTTAAGCTCCCTAGCGGGGCTACGCTCCTACAATGAGCAGTTCTTC | CASSLSSLAGLRSYNEQFF
TRBD2 | once | TRBJ2-3 | TRBV5-8 | TGTGCCAGCAGCCGACTAGCGGGGGGGCAGGGCTCAGATACGCAGTATTTT | CASSRLAGGQGSDTQYF
. | . | TRBJ1-2 | TRBV4-1 | TGCGCCAGCAGCCGTCAAGTCCTCCGCGAGACAGGACTCTATGGCTACACCTTC | CASSRQVLRETGLYGYTF
TRBD1 | . | TRBJ2-3 | TRBV7-3 | TGTGCCAGCGGCCCGGGACAGGGGACAGATACGCAGTATTTT | CASGPGQGTDTQYF
TRBD2 | . | TRBJ2-1 | TRBV7-3 | TGTGCCAGCAGCTTATGGGAGGGAAGCTCCTACAATGAGCAGTTCTTC | CASSLWEGSSYNEQFF
TRBD2 | . | TRBJ2-3 | TRBV7-7 | TGTGCTAGCAGCTTAGCCGGGGGGAGCACAGATACGCAGTATTTT | CASSLAGGSTDTQYF
. | . | TRBJ1-3 | TRBV9 | TGTGCCAGCAGCGTAGGACAGGTCTCTGGAAACACCATATATTTT | CASSVGQVSGNTIYF
TRBD1 | . | TRBJ1-2 | TRBV3-1/TRBV3-2 | TGTGCCAGCAGCCACTACATCGGGACAGGGGGCGGCTACACCTTC | CASSHYIGTGGGYTF
TRBD1 | once | TRBJ2-7 | TRBV28 | TGTGCCAGCAGTTCCCCAGGGGGCGCGATATACGAGCAGTACTTC | CASSSPGGAIYEQYF
. | . | TRBJ1-2 | TRBV28 | TGTGCCAGCAGTTTACGCAGAAACTATGGCTACACCTTC | CASSLRRNYGYTF
TRBD1 | . | TRBJ2-1 | TRBV5-1 | TGCGCCAGCAGCTCCGGGACAGGGGTAAGCAATGAGCAGTTCTTC | CASSSGTGVSNEQFF
TRBD1 | many | TRBJ1-1 | TRBV2 | TGTGCCAGCAGTGAGTACAGGGGTACTGAAGCTTTCTTT | CASSEYRGTEAFF
TRBD1 | . | TRBJ1-1 | TRBV5-4 | TGTGCCAGCAGCCCGGGACAGACACAAAACACTGAAGCTTTCTTT | CASSPGQTQNTEAFF
. | . | TRBJ1-1 | TRBV5-1 | TGCGCCAGCAGCTTGGTCCCTGGGACACCTGAAGCTTTCTTT | CASSLVPGTPEAFF
TRBD1 | . | TRBJ1-6 | TRBV6-2/TRBV6-3 | TGTGCCAGCAGTTCCGGGACAGGGGCAAATTCACCCCTCCACTTT | CASSSGTGANSPLHF
. | . | TRBJ2-2 | TRBV5-1 | TGCGCCAGCAGTCAAACAGGGATTGGTAACACCGGGGAGCTGTTTTTT | CASSQTGIGNTGELFF
. | . | TRBJ2-2 | TRBV7-8 | TGTGCCAGCAGCTCACCGCTTTTACGGTCGGACACCGGGGAGCTGTTTTTT | CASSSPLLRSDTGELFF
TRBD1 | . | TRBJ2-5 | TRBV18 | TGTGCCAGCTCGGCACCGACAGGGGGCTCGATTGGGACCCAGTACTTC | CASSAPTGGSIGTQYF